Described below is a single TCR beta chain sequence and its context. This record comes from a study of T cells expressing NK-cell markers. In the study overall: Within the sequenced cohort of eight donors, seven exhibited HCMV seropositivity and one was seronegative.

TCRdb reprocessed the 5' RACE reads and stores each CDR3 protein as one record, lacking DNA. Its table lists about 160,000 distinct CDR3 sequences. The CDR3 spans 13 residues. The sequence came from a woman aged 18 to 75 in good health. V and J are TRBV12-3 or TRBV12-4 and TRBJ1-2. Sequencing was performed on blood T cells: a sorted CD56 or NKG2C T cell subset, CD4+ or CD8+ T cells, or bulk PBMC T cells (not recorded which). This CDR3 is CASDGSGLYGYTF.